This T cell receptor (beta chain) was identified during a study of blood T cell repertoires in COVID-19. Unmatched junction bases numbered 10, after V lost 5 bases and J lost 2 bases. The CDR3 totals 16 residues. The germline gives CDR1 SGHAT, CDR2 FQNNGV. Generated by immunoSEQ multiplex PCR, the TCRdb table keeps only in-frame clones and is missing some. The sample includes about 86,000 clones, around 89% seen only once; the top ten take less than 1.5%. This clonotype was obtained from a woman between 50 and 59 years old with acute COVID-19. The sequencing sample was made of PBMCs or T cells enriched from blood (not recorded which). V is TRBV11-2 and J is TRBJ2-3; TRBD2 aligns across 7 bases. The CDR3 protein is CASSLQSSGLTDTQYF. CDR3 nucleotide sequence: TGTGCCAGCAGCCTCCAGTCTAGCGGCCTCACAGATACGCAGTATTTT.